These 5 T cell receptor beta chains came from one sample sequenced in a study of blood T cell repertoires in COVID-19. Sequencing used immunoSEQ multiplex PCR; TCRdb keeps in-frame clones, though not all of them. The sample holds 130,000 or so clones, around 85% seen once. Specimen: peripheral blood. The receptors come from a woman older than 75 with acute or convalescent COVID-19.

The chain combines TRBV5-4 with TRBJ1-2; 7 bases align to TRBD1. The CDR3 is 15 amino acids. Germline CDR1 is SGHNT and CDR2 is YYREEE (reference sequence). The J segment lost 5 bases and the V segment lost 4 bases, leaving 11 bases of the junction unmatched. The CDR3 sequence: CASSRDGTVGYGYTF. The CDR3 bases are TGTGCCAGCAGCCGCGATGGGACAGTGGGTTATGGCTACACCTTC.

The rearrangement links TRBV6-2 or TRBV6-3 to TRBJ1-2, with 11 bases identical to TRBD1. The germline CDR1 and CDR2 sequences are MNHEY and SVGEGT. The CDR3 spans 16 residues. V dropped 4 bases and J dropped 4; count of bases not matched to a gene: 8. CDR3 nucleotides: TGTGCCAGCAGTTTGACGCCCGGGACAGGGGGCTATGGCTACACCTTC. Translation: CASSLTPGTGGYGYTF.

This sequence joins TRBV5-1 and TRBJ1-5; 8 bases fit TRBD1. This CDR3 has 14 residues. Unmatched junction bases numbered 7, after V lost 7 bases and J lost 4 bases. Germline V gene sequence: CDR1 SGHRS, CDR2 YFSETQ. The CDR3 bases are TGCGCCAGCTCAACAGGGGGGCCAAATCAGCCCCAGCATTTT. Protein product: CASSTGGPNQPQHF.

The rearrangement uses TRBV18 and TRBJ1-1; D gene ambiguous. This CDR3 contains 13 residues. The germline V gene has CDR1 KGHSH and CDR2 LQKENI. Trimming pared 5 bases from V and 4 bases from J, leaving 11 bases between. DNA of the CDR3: TGTGCCAGCTCAGACTCTTTGGCCACTGAAGCTTTCTTT. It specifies CASSDSLATEAFF.

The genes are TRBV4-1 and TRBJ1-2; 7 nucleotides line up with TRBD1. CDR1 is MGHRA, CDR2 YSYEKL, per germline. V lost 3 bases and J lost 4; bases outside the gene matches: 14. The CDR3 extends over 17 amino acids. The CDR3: CASSHPIQGGTSYGYTF. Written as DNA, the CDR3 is TGCGCCAGCAGCCACCCTATCCAGGGGGGGACTAGCTATGGCTACACCTTC.